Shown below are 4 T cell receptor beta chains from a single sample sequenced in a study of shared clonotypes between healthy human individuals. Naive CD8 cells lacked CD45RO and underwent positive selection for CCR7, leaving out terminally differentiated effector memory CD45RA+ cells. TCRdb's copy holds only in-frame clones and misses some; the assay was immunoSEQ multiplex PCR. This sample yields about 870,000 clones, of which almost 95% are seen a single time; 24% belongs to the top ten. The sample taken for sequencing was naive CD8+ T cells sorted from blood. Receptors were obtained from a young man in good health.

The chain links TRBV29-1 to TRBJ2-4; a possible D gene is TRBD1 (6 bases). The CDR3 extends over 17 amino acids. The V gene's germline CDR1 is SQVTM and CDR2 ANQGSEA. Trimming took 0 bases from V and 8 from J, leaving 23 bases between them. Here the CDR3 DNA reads TGCAGCGTTGAAGATAGTGCCCCGACAGGCGGTAGGGACATTCAGTACTTC. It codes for CSVEDSAPTGGRDIQYF.

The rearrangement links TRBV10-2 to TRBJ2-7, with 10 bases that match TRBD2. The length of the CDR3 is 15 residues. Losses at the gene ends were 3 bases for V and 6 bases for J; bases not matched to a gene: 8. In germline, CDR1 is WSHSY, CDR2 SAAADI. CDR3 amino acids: CASSDLAGALIEQYF. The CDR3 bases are TGCGCCAGCAGTGACCTAGCGGGAGCTCTAATCGAGCAGTACTTC.

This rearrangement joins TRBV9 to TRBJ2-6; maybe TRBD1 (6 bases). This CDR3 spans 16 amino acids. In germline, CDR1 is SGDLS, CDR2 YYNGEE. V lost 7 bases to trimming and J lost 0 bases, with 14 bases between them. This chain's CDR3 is CASSAPRGSGANVLTF. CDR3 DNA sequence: TGTGCCAGCTCTGCACCCAGGGGCTCTGGGGCCAACGTCCTGACTTTC. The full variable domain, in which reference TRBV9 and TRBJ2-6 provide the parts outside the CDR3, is DSGVTQTPKHLITATGQRVTLRCSPRSGDLSVYWYQQSLDQGLQFLIQYYNGEERAKGNILERFSAQQFPDLHSELNLSSLELGDSALYFCASSAPRGSGANVLTFGAGSRLTVL.

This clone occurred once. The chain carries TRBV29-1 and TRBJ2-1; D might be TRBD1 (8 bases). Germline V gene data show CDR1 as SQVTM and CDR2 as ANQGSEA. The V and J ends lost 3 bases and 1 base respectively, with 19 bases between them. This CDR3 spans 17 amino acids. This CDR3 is CSVEVLIQGGSYNEQFF. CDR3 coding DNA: TGCAGCGTTGAGGTGCTGATACAGGGGGGGTCCTACAATGAGCAGTTCTTC.